Each of the 4 T cell receptor beta chains below was sequenced from the same sample in a study of CD8 T cells in ankylosing spondylitis. The study's findings and limits: The study identified a TCR beta motif of under ten highly homologous variants that appeared characteristic of ankylosing spondylitis blood.

Their target antigens are unknown. TCRdb re-called the 5' RACE reads through MiXCR, storing one row per CDR3 protein. The sample holds about 440,000 distinct CDR3 sequences, over 15% seen once. Sequenced input: blood, either unsorted or a sorted T cell fraction (not recorded which). All receptors come from a male donor with ankylosing spondylitis.

CDR3 DNA sequence: TGTGCCAGCAGTTTGGCCCCCAGAGGGGATCCTTTTGAAGCTTTCTTT. Protein: CASSLAPRGDPFEAFF. The chain is built from TRBV2 and TRBJ1-1, with D possibly TRBD1 on 5 matching bases. This CDR3 comprises 16 residues. The germline CDR1 and CDR2 sequences are SNHLY and FYNNEI. V lost 5 bases and J 7 bases, leaving 23 bases between the germline ends.

The chain recombines TRBV11-2 with TRBJ1-2; D is unclear. Between the trimmed V and J ends, which lost 5 bases and 2 bases, there was a span of 12 bases. The CDR3 spans 14 residues. Per germline, CDR1 SGHAT and CDR2 FQNNGV. CDR3 bases: TGTGCCAGCAGCCCACTCCCGGGGAACTATGGCTACACCTTC. Its translation: CASSPLPGNYGYTF.

The chain combines TRBV3-1 with TRBJ1-6; D uncertain. The CDR3 covers 12 residues. The germline gives CDR1 LGHDT, CDR2 YNNKEL (reference sequence). V dropped 5 bases and J dropped 10 bases, with 9 bases sitting between them. The CDR3 reads CASSSLSSPLHF. As DNA, the CDR3 is TGTGCCAGCAGCTCACTTTCCTCACCCCTCCACTTT.

This clonotype was found a few times. V and J are TRBV4-3 and TRBJ1-4, with D perhaps TRBD1 (5 bases). V was shortened by 0 bases and J by 4 bases, with 12 bases between the two germline ends. The CDR3 has 16 residues. Germline V gene sequence: CDR1 LGHNA, CDR2 YSLEER. The CDR3 sequence is CASSQDSHRFNEKLFF. CDR3 DNA sequence: TGCGCCAGCAGCCAAGATTCTCACAGGTTTAATGAAAAACTGTTTTTT.